This record looks at one T cell receptor (beta chain) sequence and its context. In this sample, this clone turned up a few times. The antigen it binds to is not known. Within one base of it there is no much larger clone, and no base qualities were kept. These data belong to a study of glioma-infiltrating T cells after dendritic cell vaccination (dated by TCRdb to the mid-2010s). Looking at the study overall: The cohort included some 15 glioblastoma patients drawn from Phase I and II dendritic cell vaccination trials, of whom 9 were newly diagnosed and 6 had recurrent disease. To make the vaccine, monocyte-derived dendritic cells were cultured for 6 to 7 days with IL-4 and GM-CSF and then pulsed overnight with autologous tumor lysate. Each patient was given three intradermal dendritic cell vaccine injections, spaced two weeks apart, in the arm below the axilla. Patients received autologous tumor lysate-pulsed dendritic cell vaccination between about 2003 and 2013. Tumor-infiltrating lymphocyte content was quantified and tumor and blood repertoires were compared in dendritic cell-vaccinated glioblastoma patients by deep sequencing of TCR beta CDR3 regions. Survival after dendritic cell vaccination was correlated with TCR sequencing metrics such as TIL content and the overlap between tumor and blood repertoires. General study outcomes and caveats: The cohort was small and heterogeneous, few patients had complete blood and tumor sets, and even fewer had initial-recurrent tumor pairs. Higher estimated pretreatment TIL content predicted longer time to progression and overall survival after dendritic cell vaccination. The TCR overlap response model with three groups was called speculative and said to need prospective validation. No direct relationship between TCR clonality and survival was found, suggesting that a diverse polyclonal response may matter.

Selection of patients required sufficient residual fresh-frozen tumor tissue and over two years of available survival data. Although molecular status otherwise differed among the glioblastoma patients, no patient had an isocitrate dehydrogenase mutation. PBMC were collected before vaccination, two weeks after the third vaccination, and at tumor progression if progression occurred. Genomic DNA was extracted with the Qiagen DNeasy Blood extraction Kit. V trim: 2 bases; J trim: 0 bases; unmatched bases: 8. The CDR3, cysteine through phenylalanine, is 18 amino acids long. Only CDR3 DNA remains: 54 bases, in frame from the first base. Reading the germline V gene gives CDR1 KGHSH and CDR2 LQKENI. The immunoSEQ assay amplified TCRB CDR3 regions from roughly 2 micrograms of genomic DNA, or from all available DNA when less than that amount was available. For multiplex PCR, 60 forward primers for TCR V beta segments and 13 reverse primers for J beta segments were used. To estimate reads per starting template, synthetic control templates were spiked into each sample at limiting dilution. The Illumina HiSeq System generated 87 bp sequencing reads. In the paper's pipeline: PCR and sequencing errors were removed by a nearest neighbor algorithm that merged closely related sequences. TCR overlap was measured as the percentage of unique tumor TCR beta sequences that were also present in the peripheral blood of the same patient. This is the immuneACCESS table as TCRdb keeps it, with only in-frame sequences that have V and J called. A part of the clones is gone; compared with another copy, unresolved V genes explain less than half, and the rest is unexplained. From that table come the V and J calls and clone size; the DNA was used to work out D and trimming. The sample table shows under 130,000 clones, and roughly 79% are seen once. Of the sample, less than 15% falls within the top ten clones.

This material consisted of blood, taken before dendritic cell vaccination. This clonotype was obtained from a human donor with glioblastoma. Recombination linked TRBV18 to TRBJ2-2; TRBD2 lines up with 8 middle nucleotides. The CDR3 corresponds to CASSPTSGLGANTGELFF. Here is the DNA: TGTGCCAGCTCACCAACCTCGGGACTAGGAGCGAACACCGGGGAGCTGTTTTTT.